The 29 T cell receptor beta chains below were found in one sample sequenced in a study of T cells after yellow fever vaccination. TCRdb re-derived calls from the 5' RACE reads in MiXCR, one entry per CDR3 protein. The table includes fewer than 450,000 distinct CDR3 sequences, 3% to 4.5% detected once. This material consisted of PBMCs, taken 5 days after the yellow fever booster vaccination. These receptors were collected from a man younger than 30 who received the YFV17D yellow fever vaccine.

This clonotype was seen more than once but under ten times. V usage is TRBV3-1 and J usage is TRBJ2-7; 9 bases align to TRBD2. This CDR3 has 17 amino acids. CDR1 is LGHDT, CDR2 YNNKEL, per germline (reference sequence). V was clipped by 3 bases and J by 0 bases; unmatched bases: 9. The CDR3 region has the DNA TGTGCCAGCAGCCAGCCTCCCAGCGGGGGGTTCTCCTACGAGCAGTACTTC. Amino acid sequence: CASSQPPSGGFSYEQYF.

This clonotype was seen only a few times. The gene calls are TRBV11-2 and TRBJ1-3; D remains ambiguous. The germline V gene has CDR1 SGHAT and CDR2 FQNNGV. V lost 7 bases and J 1 base, leaving 11 bases between the germline ends. This CDR3 has 14 residues. This CDR3 is CASNERESGNTIYF. CDR3 sequence (DNA): TGTGCCAGCAACGAACGGGAGTCTGGAAACACCATATATTTT.

The V call is TRBV7-9, the J call TRBJ1-5; D gene unclear. V lost 1 base and J 4 bases, leaving 8 bases between the germline ends. This CDR3 is built from 14 residues. Germline values: CDR1 SEHNR, CDR2 FQNEAQ (reference sequence). This CDR3 is CASSLGFSNQPQHF. The CDR3 DNA sequence: TGTGCCAGCAGCTTAGGGTTTTCAAATCAGCCCCAGCATTTT.

This clonotype was counted only a few times. The gene calls are TRBV12-3 or TRBV12-4 and TRBJ2-7, with D tentatively TRBD2 (6 bases). The CDR3 has 16 residues. Trimming cost V 4 bases and J 1 base, with 17 bases left between them. The DNA of the CDR3 is TGTGCCAGCAGTTCCACTGCGGGACGGAATTCCTACGAGCAGTACTTC. It specifies CASSSTAGRNSYEQYF.

This sequence joins TRBV5-1 and TRBJ2-7; 7 nucleotides agree with TRBD1. Germline V lookup: CDR1 SGHRS, CDR2 YFSETQ. There are 14 residues in the CDR3. The trim removed 4 bases at V and 5 bases at J, leaving 9 bases unmatched. CDR3 amino acids: CASSVGQSLNEQYF. The DNA of the CDR3 is TGCGCCAGCAGCGTGGGACAGTCGTTGAACGAGCAGTACTTC.

The chain carries TRBV11-2 and TRBJ2-1; 7 bases align to TRBD2. The CDR3 is made up of 13 amino acids. Germline loops: CDR1 SGHAT, CDR2 FQNNGV. V was pared by 8 bases and J by 4 bases, with 5 bases of the junction left unmatched. The CDR3 reads CASCPGGYNEQFF. CDR3 in DNA: TGTGCCAGCTGCCCGGGAGGTTACAATGAGCAGTTCTTC.

This clonotype was counted between two and nine times. The chain has TRBV5-1 and TRBJ1-4; a weak D match, TRBD1 (5 bases). Trimming took off 0 bases at V and 0 bases at J, with 9 bases between the two ends. The CDR3 contains 16 residues. Germline CDR1 reads SGHRS; CDR2 reads YFSETQ. The CDR3 coding sequence is TGCGCCAGCAGCTTGGGACAGCCTGCAACTAATGAAAAACTGTTTTTT. It yields the protein CASSLGQPATNEKLFF.

This clonotype has a handful of counts. The V call is TRBV6-1, the J call TRBJ1-3, with TRBD1 as a possible D gene (6 bases). The CDR3 totals 13 residues. Germline CDR1 reads MNHNS; CDR2 reads SASEGT. V lost 6 bases and J lost 4, with 10 bases in between. The CDR3 DNA sequence: TGTGCCAGCAGAGGACAGAGAGGAAACACCATATATTTT. Protein: CASRGQRGNTIYF.

There are a few counts of this clonotype. The chain combines TRBV7-9 with TRBJ2-1; weak D call: TRBD2 (6 bases). The germline V gene encodes CDR1 SEHNR and CDR2 FQNEAQ (reference sequence). The CDR3 totals 14 residues. The germline V and J ends were trimmed by 8 bases and 0 bases, with 11 bases remaining between them. In DNA form, the CDR3 reads TGTGCCAGCCGGGACTCCAGCTCCTACAATGAGCAGTTCTTC. As protein: CASRDSSSYNEQFF.

The chain employs TRBV5-1 and TRBJ2-4, with 8 bases identical to TRBD2. CDR3 length equals 17 residues. Germline V CDR1 and CDR2: SGHRS, YFSETQ. The V and J ends lost 0 bases and 0 bases, in that order; junction bases with no gene match: 5. The CDR3 coding sequence is TGCGCCAGCAGCTTGGCAGGACTAGCAGTAGCCAAAAACATTCAGTACTTC. Its translation: CASSLAGLAVAKNIQYF. The whole variable domain, filled in from reference TRBV5-1 and TRBJ2-4, reads KAGVTQTPRYLIKTRGQQVTLSCSPISGHRSVSWYQQTPGQGLQFLFEYFSETQRNKGNFPGRFSGRQFSNSRSEMNVSTLELGDSALYLCASSLAGLAVAKNIQYFGAGTRLSVL.

The V and J genes are TRBV6-1 and TRBJ1-1; possible D gene TRBD1, 5 bases. The V gene's germline CDR1 is MNHNS and CDR2 SASEGT. V was cut by 2 bases and J by 0 bases, with 10 bases left in between. This CDR3 comprises 15 residues. In DNA form, the CDR3 reads TGTGCCAGCAGTGAAATCAGGGAGATGAACACTGAAGCTTTCTTT. Translated, it gives CASSEIREMNTEAFF.

This clonotype has ten or more counts. The chain has TRBV18 and TRBJ1-5; possible D gene TRBD1, 5 bases. In germline, CDR1 is KGHSH, CDR2 LQKENI. Trimming took off 4 bases at V and 6 bases at J, with 10 bases between the two ends. The CDR3 runs 13 residues. CDR3 DNA: TGTGCCAGCTCACTTTCAGGGAGTCAGCCCCAGCATTTT. It encodes CASSLSGSQPQHF.

This clonotype was observed many times. The chain employs TRBV11-1 and TRBJ1-1; no clear D. This CDR3 contains 14 residues. CDR1 is SGHAT, CDR2 FQDESV, per germline (reference sequence). The V end lost 4 bases, the J end lost 1 base, and 10 bases lay between the germline ends. CDR3 bases: TGTGCCAGCAGCTCCACAGACAAGAACACTGAAGCTTTCTTT. Its translation: CASSSTDKNTEAFF.

The V gene is TRBV12-3 or TRBV12-4, the J gene TRBJ2-2, with D maybe TRBD2 (6 bases). The V end was cut by 5 bases, the J end by 6 bases, with 13 bases between. This CDR3 has 14 residues. The CDR3, as DNA: TGTGCCAGCAGTCCAGGCGGAGGGCCCGGGGAGCTGTTTTTT. It translates to CASSPGGGPGELFF.

This clonotype was detected a few times. The chain joins TRBV23-1 to TRBJ1-1, with no clear D. Being an ORF, TRBV23-1 has a function that is uncertain. V shed 4 bases and J shed 1 base, with 19 bases lying between them. The CDR3 spans 17 residues. The CDR3 nucleotides read TGCGCCAGCAGTCTGGATACTCCTTTGGGTAGGAACACTGAAGCTTTCTTT. Translated, it gives CASSLDTPLGRNTEAFF.

The chain couples TRBV20-1 to TRBJ2-3; TRBD2 matches at 10 bases. CDR1 and CDR2 from the germline V gene are DFQATT and SNEGSKA (reference sequence). J gave up 0 bases and V 4 bases, and 7 bases lay outside the gene matches. This CDR3 comprises 16 residues. CDR3 residues: CSANSPLAGSTDTQYF. CDR3 bases: TGCAGTGCTAATTCCCCACTAGCGGGGAGCACAGATACGCAGTATTTT.

This clonotype was observed a few times. The chain has TRBV7-2 and TRBJ2-7; TRBD1 is a possible D gene (5 bases). Germline loops: CDR1 SGHTA, CDR2 FQGNSA. The length of the CDR3 is 15 residues. V lost 3 bases to trimming and J lost 4 bases, with 16 bases between them. CDR3 DNA sequence: TGTGCCAGCAGCTTTGCGGCCAGGGTAGGGTACGAGCAGTACTTC. Its protein product is CASSFAARVGYEQYF.

V and J are TRBV20-1 and TRBJ2-7; D may be TRBD2 (6 bases). V shed 1 base and J shed 2 bases, with 12 bases lying between them. Germline lookup yields CDR1 DFQATT and CDR2 SNEGSKA (reference sequence). This CDR3 has 14 residues. The CDR3 DNA sequence: TGCAGTGCTAGAGGATGGGGGGTAGCCTACGAGCAGTACGTC. This encodes CSARGWGVAYEQYV.

The rearrangement joins TRBV6-2 or TRBV6-3 to TRBJ1-4, with D possibly being TRBD1 (6 bases). CDR3 size: 14 residues. Germline values: CDR1 MNHEY, CDR2 SVGEGT. V lost 6 bases, J lost 5 bases, and 13 bases lay in between. The CDR3, as DNA: TGTGCCAGCAGCCAGACAACAGGGAATGAAAAACTGTTTTTT. Translating it yields CASSQTTGNEKLFF.

This sequence joins TRBV11-3 and TRBJ1-2; maybe TRBD1 (5 bases). The CDR3 sequence is 12 residues long. Germline CDR1 and CDR2: SGHNT and YENEEA. V lost 5 bases, J lost 8 bases, and 12 bases lay in between. This CDR3 reads CASSPRVGGYTF. Written as DNA, the CDR3 is TGTGCCAGCAGCCCCAGGGTCGGCGGCTACACCTTC. The variable domain in full, completed from reference TRBV11-3 and TRBJ1-2, reads EAGVVQSPRYKIIEKKQPVAFWCNPISGHNTLYWYLQNLGQGPELLIRYENEEAVDDSQLPKDRFSAERLKGVDSTLKIQPAELGDSAVYLCASSPRVGGYTFGSGTRLTVV.

There are a few counts of this clonotype. This sequence joins TRBV4-3 and TRBJ1-4; D uncertain. Trimming removed 3 bases at V and 4 bases at J, with 12 bases between. This CDR3 has 15 residues. CDR1 LGHNA and CDR2 YSLEER come from the germline V gene. CDR3 sequence (DNA): TGCGCCAGCAGCCACGCACAGAACAGTAATGAAAAACTGTTTTTT. As protein: CASSHAQNSNEKLFF.

This clonotype has just a few counts. The V and J genes are TRBV5-1 and TRBJ2-5, with 8 bases fitting TRBD2. CDR3 length equals 15 residues. Germline V gene lookup returns CDR1 SGHRS and CDR2 YFSETQ. Trimming cost V 2 bases and J 4 bases; bases outside gene matches: 7. CDR3 sequence reads: CASSFAGGAAETQYF. CDR3 sequence (DNA): TGCGCCAGCAGCTTCGCCGGGGGGGCCGCAGAGACCCAGTACTTC.

This clonotype came up a few times. The V gene is TRBV29-1, the J gene TRBJ2-3, with TRBD2 matching 9 bases. With V trimmed by 1 base and J by 2 bases, 7 bases remained unmatched. Germline CDR1 and CDR2: SQVTM and ANQGSEA. The CDR3 is 16 residues long. CDR3 sequence (DNA): TGCAGCGTTGAAGGACTAGCGGAAATAGTCACAGATACGCAGTATTTT. This gives the protein CSVEGLAEIVTDTQYF.

In this sample, this clonotype turned up many times. V and J are TRBV24-1 and TRBJ2-3; TRBD2 matches at 8 bases. CDR1 and CDR2 from the germline V gene are KGHDR and SFDVKD. The CDR3 runs 16 residues. Unmatched junction bases numbered 11, after V lost 5 bases and J lost 5 bases. DNA for the CDR3: TGTGCCACCAGTGGGGAGTCCGGGGGGGCGGAAGATACGCAGTATTTT. It is translated as CATSGESGGAEDTQYF.

The chain is built from TRBV12-3 or TRBV12-4 and TRBJ1-2, with TRBD1 matching over 7 bases. This CDR3 has 15 amino acids. The V and J ends lost 7 bases and 2 bases, in that order; junction bases with no gene match: 10. The CDR3 reads CASTAGQGGNYGYTF. In nucleotides, the CDR3 is TGTGCCAGCACCGCGGGGCAGGGGGGGAACTATGGCTACACCTTC.

The genes are TRBV27 and TRBJ2-2; D is unclear. The V gene's germline CDR1 is MNHEY and CDR2 SMNVEV (reference sequence). This CDR3 is built from 12 residues. V lost 3 bases and J 6 bases, leaving 5 bases between the germline ends. The CDR3 spells CASSLEAGELFF. CDR3 nucleotide sequence: TGTGCCAGCAGTTTGGAAGCCGGGGAGCTGTTTTTT.

This clonotype was seen repeatedly, ten times or more. The V call is TRBV12-3 or TRBV12-4, the J call TRBJ2-5; 12 nucleotides match TRBD2. V was pared by 6 bases and J by 5 bases, with 10 bases of the junction left unmatched. This CDR3 contains 16 residues. The CDR3 region is CASSTSGGPGEETQYF. The CDR3 DNA follows: TGTGCCAGCAGCACTAGCGGGGGGCCGGGAGAGGAGACCCAGTACTTC.

This clonotype showed up many times. The chain recombines TRBV3-1 with TRBJ2-5; D may be TRBD1 (6 bases). Germline CDR1 and CDR2: LGHDT and YNNKEL (reference sequence). V lost 2 bases and J 5 bases, leaving 15 bases between the germline ends. There are 15 residues in the CDR3. CDR3 protein: CASSQRVQGVETQYF. In DNA form, the CDR3 reads TGTGCCAGCAGCCAAAGGGTACAGGGTGTGGAGACCCAGTACTTC.

This clonotype has only a few counts. V is TRBV4-1 and J is TRBJ1-4; 7 bases fit TRBD1. Germline lookup yields CDR1 MGHRA and CDR2 YSYEKL. V was pared by 1 base and J by 7 bases, with 6 bases of the junction left unmatched. CDR3 length: 15 amino acids. The CDR3 region has the DNA TGCGCCAGCAGCCAAGGCGACAGGGCCGGTGAAAAACTGTTTTTT. Its translation: CASSQGDRAGEKLFF.